The rows below give T cell receptor beta chains drawn from one sample of a study of T cell repertoires in ileal Crohn's disease. Clones were sequenced by immunoSEQ multiplex PCR, and TCRdb holds only the in-frame ones, with some missing. The data show 5,500 to 7,000 clones, 95% seen once. The sample was ileal tissue. Receptors were obtained from an adult with Crohn's disease. CDR3s include the opening cysteine and the closing phenylalanine or tryptophan. The D gene is left open where the match is weak. Rows may omit the clone size; those that give it use once, few, many or a size class.

J	size	V	D	CDR3	DNA
TRBJ1-2	.	TRBV5-4	TRBD1	CASRLTGGYGYTF	TGTGCCAGCAGACTAACAGGGGGGTATGGCTACACCTTC
TRBJ2-5	.	TRBV7-2	.	CASSGQIQETQYF	TGTGCCAGCAGTGGACAGATACAAGAGACCCAGTACTTC
TRBJ2-2	.	TRBV11-3	.	CASSPGGGARTGELFF	TGTGCCAGCAGCCCCGGAGGGGGGGCCCGAACCGGGGAGCTGTTTTTT
TRBJ1-6	.	TRBV5-1	TRBD1	CASSSTGSVSPLHF	TGCGCCAGCAGCTCGACAGGGTCCGTTTCACCCCTCCACTTT
TRBJ2-5	.	TRBV28	.	CASSYSSGGPRVQETQYF	TGTGCCAGCAGTTATTCGTCCGGGGGGCCCCGAGTACAAGAGACCCAGTACTTC
TRBJ1-2	.	TRBV28	.	CASSSLSGYAGYTF	TGTGCCAGCAGTTCCCTCTCGGGGTATGCTGGCTACACCTTC
TRBJ1-2	.	TRBV11-2	TRBD1	CASSSGQGGYGYTF	TGTGCCAGCAGTTCGGGACAGGGGGGCTATGGCTACACCTTC
TRBJ1-2	.	TRBV28	.	CASSLTGTLVGYTF	TGTGCCAGCAGTTTAACAGGGACCCTTGTTGGCTACACCTTC
TRBJ1-2	.	TRBV30	.	CARHSANYGYTF	TGTGCTCGACACTCAGCTAACTATGGCTACACCTTC
TRBJ2-4	.	TRBV18	TRBD1	CASSPYTGGAQNIQYF	TGTGCCAGCTCACCATATACAGGGGGCGCGCAAAACATTCAGTACTTC
TRBJ1-1	.	TRBV4-2	TRBD1	CASSHPDRGNTEAFF	TGTGCCAGCAGCCACCCCGACAGGGGGAACACTGAAGCTTTCTTT
TRBJ2-7	.	TRBV5-6	.	CASSYPGLQSYEQYF	TGTGCCAGCAGCTACCCGGGACTTCAATCCTACGAGCAGTACTTC
TRBJ1-4	.	TRBV6-5	.	CASSFRGATNEKLFF	TGTGCCAGCAGTTTCCGGGGTGCAACTAATGAAAAACTGTTTTTT
TRBJ2-4	.	TRBV11-2	TRBD1	CASSSHRGAQYF	TGTGCCAGCAGCTCCCACAGGGGGGCTCAGTACTTC
TRBJ1-2	once	TRBV19	.	CASSIQGNGYTF	TGTGCCAGTAGTATCCAGGGTAATGGCTACACCTTC
TRBJ2-3	.	TRBV6-4	.	CASRTPGAGDPASTDTQYF	TGTGCCAGCAGGACCCCAGGGGCGGGTGATCCCGCTAGCACAGATACGCAGTATTTT
TRBJ1-3	.	TRBV5-1	.	CASSPGESSGNTIYF	TGCGCCAGCAGCCCGGGGGAGAGCTCTGGAAACACCATATATTTT
TRBJ1-6	.	TRBV28	.	CASSSPTLPLHF	TGTGCCAGCAGTTCCCCGACTTTACCCCTCCACTTT
TRBJ1-1	.	TRBV9	.	CASSVETETEAFF	TGTGCCAGCAGCGTAGAAACAGAGACTGAAGCTTTCTTT
TRBJ2-7	.	TRBV6-1	TRBD2	CASSGLAGAYEQYF	TGTGCCAGCAGTGGACTAGCGGGTGCCTACGAGCAGTACTTC
TRBJ2-2	.	TRBV19	TRBD2	CASSLLAARNGELFF	TGTGCCAGTAGCCTACTAGCGGCAAGAAACGGGGAGCTGTTTTTT
TRBJ2-1	.	TRBV7-3	TRBD2	CASSLGTWTSGGPPNEQFF	TGTGCCAGCAGCTTAGGGACTTGGACTAGCGGGGGGCCCCCCAATGAGCAGTTCTTC
TRBJ2-5	.	TRBV7-2	.	CASSLPTLLQETQYF	TGTGCCAGCAGCTTACCAACCCTCCTACAAGAGACCCAGTACTTC
TRBJ2-1	.	TRBV6-5	TRBD1	CASSRQGRFGEQFF	TGTGCCAGCAGCCGACAGGGAAGGTTTGGTGAGCAGTTCTTC
TRBJ1-1	once	TRBV7-2	.	CASSLRRVDTEAFF	TGTGCCAGCAGTCTTAGGAGGGTTGACACTGAAGCTTTCTTT